The rows below give T cell receptor beta chains drawn from one sample of a study of T cells in Graves' hyperthyroidism and ophthalmopathy. Each CDR3 protein gets one entry after TCRdb re-called the multiplex PCR reads with MiXCR. There are 750,000 to 900,000 distinct CDR3 sequences in the sample; around 38% occur only once, and approximately 10% lies in the top ten. The sequencing input was blood. The receptors here all came from a man aged 18 to 29 with Graves' hyperthyroidism. CDR3s include the opening cysteine and the closing phenylalanine or tryptophan. The order of the fields is clone size, J gene, V gene, D gene, CDR3 DNA, CDR3 protein. A D gene is named only where the DNA matches it firmly. Only part of the rows carry a size: once, few, many, or a class if the clone is expanded.

many | TRBJ2-5 | TRBV19 | . | TGTGCCAGTAGTATTACGACCGCAGAGACCCAGTACTTC | CASSITTAETQYF
. | TRBJ1-5 | TRBV6-6 | . | TGTGCCAGCAGTTCCAGGGCACTGGGGGGCAATCAGCCCCAGCATTTT | CASSSRALGGNQPQHF
many | TRBJ1-2 | TRBV9 | TRBD1 | TGTGCCAGCAGCGGACGGACAGGGGTGATTAACTATGGCTACACCTTC | CASSGRTGVINYGYTF
many | TRBJ1-2 | TRBV20-1 | . | TGCAGTGCTCTCGGTCTTGGCTACACCTTC | CSALGLGYTF
few | TRBJ2-2 | TRBV5-1 | . | TGCGCCAGCATAGACGGTCAGGGTACCGGGGAGCTGTTTTTT | CASIDGQGTGELFF
many | TRBJ1-1 | TRBV2 | TRBD1 | TGTGCCAGCAGTGTAGAGGAGACAGGGGGGTCTGAAGCTTTCTTT | CASSVEETGGSEAFF
once | TRBJ2-7 | TRBV12-3/TRBV12-4 | . | TGTGCCAGCGTCGAGCAGTACTTC | CASVEQYF
. | TRBJ2-5 | TRBV19 | TRBD2 | TGTGCCAGTGAGGCGGGGGGCCAAGAGACCCAGTACTTC | CASEAGGQETQYF
. | TRBJ1-1 | TRBV5-1 | . | TGCGCCAGCAGCCCCCGGCTTCTCGGTAACACTGAAGCTTTCTTT | CASSPRLLGNTEAFF
. | TRBJ1-2 | TRBV10-3 | TRBD1 | TGTGCCCCCCCGAGCAGTTACACGGGACAGGATAACTATGGCTACACCTTC | CAPPSSYTGQDNYGYTF
few | TRBJ1-1 | TRBV5-1 | TRBD1 | TGCGCCAGCAGCCCACCGGGACAGGGGGCTTGGGGTGAAGCTTTCTTT | CASSPPGQGAWGEAFF
. | TRBJ1-6 | TRBV6-7 | . | TGTGCCATGAAACCCCGGAATAATTCACCCCTCCACTTT | CAMKPRNNSPLHF
. | TRBJ2-7 | TRBV7-8 | . | TGTGCCAGCAGCTCCCATTCGAGGGGCAGCTCCTACGAGCAGTACTTC | CASSSHSRGSSYEQYF
few | TRBJ1-2 | TRBV5-5 | . | TGTGCCAGCAGCCGGACGGACGATGGCTACACCTTC | CASSRTDDGYTF
. | TRBJ2-6 | TRBV2 | . | TGTGCCAGCAGACCAGATTCCTTCTCTGGGGCCAACGTCCTGACTTTC | CASRPDSFSGANVLTF
. | TRBJ1-1 | TRBV10-3 | . | TGTGCCACCAGTGTCGGTGTAGAGGGAGGGAACACTGAAGCTTTCTTT | CATSVGVEGGNTEAFF
. | TRBJ1-3 | TRBV7-2 | TRBD1 | TGTGCCAGCAGCGCGACAGGGGGATATGGAAACACCATATATTTT | CASSATGGYGNTIYF
. | TRBJ2-2 | TRBV7-8 | . | TGTGCCAGCAGCGGGCGGGGCGGGGAGCTGTTTTTT | CASSGRGGELFF
. | TRBJ2-5 | TRBV11-2 | . | TGTGCCAGCAGCCAAGTACGGGGGATCGGGCAAGAGACCCAGTACTTC | CASSQVRGIGQETQYF
. | TRBJ1-2 | TRBV12-3/TRBV12-4 | . | TGTGCCAGCAGTTCTCCCTCAGGCTACACCTTC | CASSSPSGYTF
. | TRBJ1-5 | TRBV25-1 | . | TGTGCCAGCAGTCCACCAGGTAGGGGCAGTTATAGCGGCAATCAGCCCCAGCATTTT | CASSPPGRGSYSGNQPQHF
many | TRBJ1-2 | TRBV19 | . | TGTGCCACCTGGGCAGGCGAAGACTATGGCTACACCTTC | CATWAGEDYGYTF
. | TRBJ1-5 | TRBV4-1 | . | TGCGCCAGCAGCCCCGGGACTTTGCAGCCCCAGCATTTT | CASSPGTLQPQHF
many | TRBJ1-2 | TRBV2 | . | TGTGCCAGTAAGGACGGGCCCTATGGCTACACCTTC | CASKDGPYGYTF
. | TRBJ2-7 | TRBV7-9 | TRBD1 | TGTGCCAGCAGCCAAAGGGACAGGGACGGCTACGAGCAGTACTTC | CASSQRDRDGYEQYF
. | TRBJ1-2 | TRBV7-3 | . | TGCGCCAGCAGCCAAGCGGCGGCAGGGAGCCCCTATGGCTACACCTTC | CASSQAAAGSPYGYTF
. | TRBJ1-2 | TRBV20-1 | . | TGCAGTGCTAGAAATGGGGACACCTACTATGGCTACACCTTC | CSARNGDTYYGYTF
many | TRBJ1-2 | TRBV19 | . | TGTGCCAGTAGCCCGGCCGGTTCGGACTATGGCTACACCTTC | CASSPAGSDYGYTF
many | TRBJ2-7 | TRBV9 | . | TGTGCCAGCAGCGTAGGGCACAACTACGAGCAGTACTTC | CASSVGHNYEQYF
. | TRBJ2-7 | TRBV20-1 | . | TGCAGTGCTAGAGGGTCCGATTGTTACACCGGGGAGCAGTACTTC | CSARGSDCYTGEQYF
few | TRBJ2-7 | TRBV6-6 | . | TGTGCCAGCAGCCAAAATCAGGGGGGCGACGAGCAGTACTTC | CASSQNQGGDEQYF
. | TRBJ2-7 | TRBV5-5 | . | TGTGCCAGCAGCTTGTTGCGAGATTACGAGCAGTACTTC | CASSLLRDYEQYF
. | TRBJ2-7 | TRBV6-6 | . | TGTGCCAGCAGTTACCCAAGACATCTCTCCTACGAGCAGTACTTC | CASSYPRHLSYEQYF
many | TRBJ1-2 | TRBV9 | . | TGTGCCAGCACGAGGGGGGTTGGCTATGGCTACACCTTC | CASTRGVGYGYTF
few | TRBJ2-7 | TRBV20-1 | . | TGCAGTGCTAGTGACATGGGGGAAGCGGACGAGCAGTACTTC | CSASDMGEADEQYF
few | TRBJ2-7 | TRBV19 | TRBD2 | TGTGCCAGTAGTGGAGTAGCGGGTTACTACGAGCAGTACTTC | CASSGVAGYYEQYF
many | TRBJ2-6 | TRBV7-9 | . | TGTGCCAGCAGCGAAGTGGCTGGAGGGGCCAACGTCCTGACTTTC | CASSEVAGGANVLTF
many | TRBJ2-7 | TRBV20-1 | . | TGCAGTGCTAGTCATGGCGTCACCTACGAGCAGTACTTC | CSASHGVTYEQYF
few | TRBJ2-5 | TRBV6-1 | . | TGTGCCAGCAGTGAATTTGACGACCGTACGGAGACCCAGTACTTC | CASSEFDDRTETQYF
many | TRBJ2-7 | TRBV25-1 | TRBD1 | TGTGCCAGCGGGACAGGGATCGAGCAGTACTTC | CASGTGIEQYF
. | TRBJ2-7 | TRBV7-8 | TRBD1 | TGTGCCAGCAGCTTAGACAGGGGGAAGTACGAGCAGTACTTC | CASSLDRGKYEQYF
many | TRBJ1-4 | TRBV7-2 | . | TGTGCCAGCAGCGACCCTGGGGCCGAAAAACTGTTTTTT | CASSDPGAEKLFF
few | TRBJ2-7 | TRBV20-1 | . | TGCAGTGCTAGCCACAGGGTAGGCCACGAGCAGTACTTC | CSASHRVGHEQYF
many | TRBJ1-2 | TRBV11-2 | . | TGTGCCAGCAGGGAGGTCCTCGGATATGGCTACACCTTC | CASREVLGYGYTF
. | TRBJ1-6 | TRBV10-3 | . | TGTGCCATTGGACTAGCGGGAGGCAATTCACCCCTCCACTTT | CAIGLAGGNSPLHF
. | TRBJ1-4 | TRBV7-2 | . | TGCGCCAGCAGCCTCTGGCGTAATGAAAAACTGTTTTTT | CASSLWRNEKLFF
. | TRBJ2-7 | TRBV6-6 | . | TGTGCCAGTAGAACTAGGATTGAAGAGCAGTACTTC | CASRTRIEEQYF
few | TRBJ1-2 | TRBV14 | . | TGTGCCAGCAGCCAAGATTTGTCACCTCTACGAGGCTACACCTTC | CASSQDLSPLRGYTF
. | TRBJ2-7 | TRBV7-2 | . | TGTGCCAGCAGCCCTCCCGGTCGGGTCCGGTCCTCCTACGAGCAGTACTTC | CASSPPGRVRSSYEQYF
many | TRBJ2-2 | TRBV10-3 | . | TGTGCCATCAAGGAGGGGCTCCCCGGTGGAGAGCTGTTTTTT | CAIKEGLPGGELFF
. | TRBJ1-1 | TRBV12-3/TRBV12-4 | . | TGTGCCAGCAGTTTAGCTGGGACGTCCACTGAAGCTTTCTTT | CASSLAGTSTEAFF
few | TRBJ2-7 | TRBV2 | . | TGTGCCAGCAGTCCTCGGACAGAGAGCTCCTACGAGCAGTACTTC | CASSPRTESSYEQYF
. | TRBJ2-7 | TRBV7-2 | TRBD1 | TGCGCCAGCAGCCACGGACAGGGGGCTTCCTACGAGCAGTACTTC | CASSHGQGASYEQYF
. | TRBJ2-7 | TRBV9 | . | TGTGCCAGCAGCCCCCGAGCGGTGGGCTCCTACGAGCAGTACTTC | CASSPRAVGSYEQYF
once | TRBJ1-5 | TRBV5-1 | . | TGCGCCAGCAGCCAGGGCGCCTTTGGACAGCCCCAGCATTTT | CASSQGAFGQPQHF
. | TRBJ2-7 | TRBV15 | . | TGTGCCACCTCGCGGGACGATTCCTACGAGCAGTACTTC | CATSRDDSYEQYF
few | TRBJ1-6 | TRBV10-3 | TRBD1 | TGTGCCAGCAGTGAAGGACAGGGTCTGAATTCACCCCTCCACTTT | CASSEGQGLNSPLHF
. | TRBJ1-5 | TRBV12-3/TRBV12-4 | . | TGTGCCAGCAGCGATTTTGAGGGTTATAGCAATCAGCCCCAGCATTTT | CASSDFEGYSNQPQHF
. | TRBJ2-7 | TRBV12-3/TRBV12-4 | TRBD1 | TGTGCCAGCAGTTGGGAGGACAGGGCGTCCTACGAGCAGTACTTC | CASSWEDRASYEQYF
. | TRBJ2-1 | TRBV20-1 | TRBD2 | TGCAGTGCTAGGTCCGGACTAGCTGGGAACAATGAGCAGTTCTTC | CSARSGLAGNNEQFF